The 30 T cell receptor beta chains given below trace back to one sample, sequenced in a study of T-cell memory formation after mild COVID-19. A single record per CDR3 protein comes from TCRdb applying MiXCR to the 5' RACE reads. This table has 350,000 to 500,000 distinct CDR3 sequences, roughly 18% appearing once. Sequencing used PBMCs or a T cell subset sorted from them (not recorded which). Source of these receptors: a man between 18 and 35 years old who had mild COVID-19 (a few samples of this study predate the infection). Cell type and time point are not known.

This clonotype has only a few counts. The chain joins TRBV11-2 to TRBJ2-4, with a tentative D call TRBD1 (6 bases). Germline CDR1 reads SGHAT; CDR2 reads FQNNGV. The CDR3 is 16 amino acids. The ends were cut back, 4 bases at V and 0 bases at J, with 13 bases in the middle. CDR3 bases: TGTGCCAGCAGCTCTAACAGGGCCTTAGCCAAAAACATTCAGTACTTC. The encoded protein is CASSSNRALAKNIQYF.

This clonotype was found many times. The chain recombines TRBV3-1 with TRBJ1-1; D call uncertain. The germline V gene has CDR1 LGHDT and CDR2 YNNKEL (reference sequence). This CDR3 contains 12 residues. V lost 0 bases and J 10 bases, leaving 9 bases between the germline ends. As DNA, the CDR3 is TGTGCCAGCAGCCAAGAGGCACAGCGAGCTTTCTTT. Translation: CASSQEAQRAFF.

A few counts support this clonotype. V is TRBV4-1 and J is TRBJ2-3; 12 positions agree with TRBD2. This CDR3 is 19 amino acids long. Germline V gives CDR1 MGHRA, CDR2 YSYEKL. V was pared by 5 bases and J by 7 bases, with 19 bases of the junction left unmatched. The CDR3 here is CASSIGPRRTSGGPNTQYF. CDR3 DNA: TGCGCCAGCAGCATAGGGCCCAGACGTACTAGCGGGGGGCCGAATACGCAGTATTTT.

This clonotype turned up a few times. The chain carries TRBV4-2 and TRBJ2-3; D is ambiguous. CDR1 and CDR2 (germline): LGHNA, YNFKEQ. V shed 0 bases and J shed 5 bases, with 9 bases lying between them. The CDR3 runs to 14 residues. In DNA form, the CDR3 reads TGTGCCAGCAGCCAAGATAAGGGCGAAGATACGCAGTATTTT. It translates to CASSQDKGEDTQYF.

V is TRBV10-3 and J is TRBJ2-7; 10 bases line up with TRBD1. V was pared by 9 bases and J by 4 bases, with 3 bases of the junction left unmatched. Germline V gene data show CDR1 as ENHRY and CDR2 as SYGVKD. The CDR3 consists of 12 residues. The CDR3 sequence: CAMWDRGYEQYF. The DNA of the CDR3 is TGTGCCATGTGGGACAGGGGTTACGAGCAGTACTTC.

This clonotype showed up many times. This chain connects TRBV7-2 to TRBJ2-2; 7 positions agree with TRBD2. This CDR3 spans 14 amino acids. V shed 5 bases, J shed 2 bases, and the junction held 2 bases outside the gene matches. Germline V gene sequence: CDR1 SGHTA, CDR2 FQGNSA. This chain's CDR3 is CASSRGLNTGELFF. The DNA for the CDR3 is TGTGCCAGCAGCAGGGGACTAAACACCGGGGAGCTGTTTTTT.

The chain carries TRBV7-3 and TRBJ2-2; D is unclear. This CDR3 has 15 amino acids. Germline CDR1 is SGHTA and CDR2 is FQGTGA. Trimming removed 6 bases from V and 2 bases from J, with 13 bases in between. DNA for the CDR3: TGTGCCAGCAGTACCTGGACGGATAACACCGGGGAGCTGTTTTTT. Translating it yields CASSTWTDNTGELFF.

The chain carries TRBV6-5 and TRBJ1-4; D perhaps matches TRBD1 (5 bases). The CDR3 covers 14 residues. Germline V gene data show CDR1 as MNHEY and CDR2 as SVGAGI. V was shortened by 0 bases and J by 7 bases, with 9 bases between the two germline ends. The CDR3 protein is CASSYSMTVEKLFF. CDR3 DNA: TGTGCCAGCAGTTACTCGATGACAGTTGAAAAACTGTTTTTT.

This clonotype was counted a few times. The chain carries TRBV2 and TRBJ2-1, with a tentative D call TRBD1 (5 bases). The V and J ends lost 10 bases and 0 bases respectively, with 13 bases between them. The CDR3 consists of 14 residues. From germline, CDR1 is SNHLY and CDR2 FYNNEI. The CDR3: CANVQESSYNEQFF. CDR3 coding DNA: TGTGCCAACGTACAGGAGAGCTCCTACAATGAGCAGTTCTTC.

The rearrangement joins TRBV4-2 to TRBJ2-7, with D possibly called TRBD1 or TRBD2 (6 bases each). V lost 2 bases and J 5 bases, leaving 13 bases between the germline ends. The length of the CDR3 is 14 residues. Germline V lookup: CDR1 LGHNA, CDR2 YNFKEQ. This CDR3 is CASSQRGVNNEQYF. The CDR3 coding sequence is TGTGCCAGCAGCCAAAGGGGGGTAAACAACGAGCAGTACTTC.

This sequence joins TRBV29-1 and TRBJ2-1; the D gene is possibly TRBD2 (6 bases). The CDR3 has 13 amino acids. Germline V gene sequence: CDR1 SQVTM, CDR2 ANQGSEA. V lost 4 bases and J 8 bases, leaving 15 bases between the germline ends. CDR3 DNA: TGCAGCGTTGGACCAGCTGGGGGGTATGAGCAGTTCTTC. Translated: CSVGPAGGYEQFF.

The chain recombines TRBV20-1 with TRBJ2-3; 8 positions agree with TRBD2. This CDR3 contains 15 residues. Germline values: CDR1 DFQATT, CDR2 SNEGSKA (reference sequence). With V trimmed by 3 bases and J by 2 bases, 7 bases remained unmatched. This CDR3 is CSARPVAGHTDTQYF. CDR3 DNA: TGCAGTGCTAGGCCTGTAGCGGGGCACACAGATACGCAGTATTTT.

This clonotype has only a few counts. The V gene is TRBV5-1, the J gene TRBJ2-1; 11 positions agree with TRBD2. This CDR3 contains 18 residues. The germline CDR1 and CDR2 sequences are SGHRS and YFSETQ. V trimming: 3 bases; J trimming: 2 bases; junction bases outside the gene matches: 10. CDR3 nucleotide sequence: TGCGCCAGCAGCTCCCAACCTAGACTAGCGGGGCCCTACAATGAGCAGTTCTTC. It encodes CASSSQPRLAGPYNEQFF.

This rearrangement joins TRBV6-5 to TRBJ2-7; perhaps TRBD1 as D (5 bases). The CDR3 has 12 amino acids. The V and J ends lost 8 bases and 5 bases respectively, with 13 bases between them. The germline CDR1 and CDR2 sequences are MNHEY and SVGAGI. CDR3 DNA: TGTGCCAGCCGCCAGGGTTTCAACGAGCAGTACTTC. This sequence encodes CASRQGFNEQYF.

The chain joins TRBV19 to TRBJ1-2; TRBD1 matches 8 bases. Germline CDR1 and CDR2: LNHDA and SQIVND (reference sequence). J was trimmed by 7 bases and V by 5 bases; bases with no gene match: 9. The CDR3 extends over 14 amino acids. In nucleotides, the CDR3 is TGTGCCAGTAGTCTACCTCAGGGGGCTGGTGGCTACACCTTC. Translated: CASSLPQGAGGYTF.

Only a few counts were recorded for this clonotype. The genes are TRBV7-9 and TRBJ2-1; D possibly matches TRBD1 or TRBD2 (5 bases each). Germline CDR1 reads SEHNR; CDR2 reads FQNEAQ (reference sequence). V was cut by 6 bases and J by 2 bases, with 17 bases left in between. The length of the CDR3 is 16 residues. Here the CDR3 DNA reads TGTGCCAGCAGTCAGACTACCGGGACCCCCTACAATGAGCAGTTCTTC. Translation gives CASSQTTGTPYNEQFF.

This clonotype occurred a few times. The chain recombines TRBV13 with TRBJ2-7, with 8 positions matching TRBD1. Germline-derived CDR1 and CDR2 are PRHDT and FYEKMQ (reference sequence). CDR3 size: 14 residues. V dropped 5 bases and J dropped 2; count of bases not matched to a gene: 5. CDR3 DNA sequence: TGTGCCAGCAGCCCAGGGGGCAGGGCCTACGAGCAGTACTTC. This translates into CASSPGGRAYEQYF.

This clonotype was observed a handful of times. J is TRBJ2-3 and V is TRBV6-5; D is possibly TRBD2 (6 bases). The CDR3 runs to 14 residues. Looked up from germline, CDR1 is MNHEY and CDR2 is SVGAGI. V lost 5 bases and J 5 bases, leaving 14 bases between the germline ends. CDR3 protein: CASSPPGVEDTQYF. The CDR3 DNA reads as TGTGCCAGCAGTCCCCCGGGGGTGGAAGATACGCAGTATTTT.

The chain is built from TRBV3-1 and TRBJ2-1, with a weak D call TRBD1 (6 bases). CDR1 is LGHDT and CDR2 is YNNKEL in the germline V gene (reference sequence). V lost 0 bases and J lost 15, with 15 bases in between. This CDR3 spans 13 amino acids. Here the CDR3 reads CASSQDHGSRGFF. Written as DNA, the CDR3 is TGTGCCAGCAGCCAAGATCACGGCTCCAGGGGGTTCTTC.

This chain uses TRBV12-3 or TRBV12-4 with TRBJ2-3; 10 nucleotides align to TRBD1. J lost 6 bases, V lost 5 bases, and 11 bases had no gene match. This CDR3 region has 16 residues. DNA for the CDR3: TGTGCCAGCAGTCCGGGACAGGGGCGCGGGTACGATACGCAGTATTTT. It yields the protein CASSPGQGRGYDTQYF.

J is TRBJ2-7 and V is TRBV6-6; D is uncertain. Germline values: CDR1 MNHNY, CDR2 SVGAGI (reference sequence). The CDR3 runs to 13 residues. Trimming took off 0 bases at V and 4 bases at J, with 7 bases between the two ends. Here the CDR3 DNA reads TGTGCCAGCAGTTACTCGACCCAGTACGAGCAGTACGTC. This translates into CASSYSTQYEQYV.

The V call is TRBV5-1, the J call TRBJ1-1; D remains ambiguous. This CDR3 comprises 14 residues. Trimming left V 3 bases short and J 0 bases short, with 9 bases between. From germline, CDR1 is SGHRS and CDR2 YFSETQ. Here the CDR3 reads CASSWAGMNTEAFF. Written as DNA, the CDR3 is TGCGCCAGCAGCTGGGCAGGAATGAACACTGAAGCTTTCTTT.

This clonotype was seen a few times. CDR3 bases: TGCAGTGCCCTCGGGGGGGAAGCGTACGAGCAGTACTTC. It codes for CSALGGEAYEQYF. This rearrangement joins TRBV20-1 to TRBJ2-7; TRBD2 agrees at 8 bases. CDR1 DFQATT and CDR2 SNEGSKA come from the germline V gene (reference sequence). The CDR3 has 13 amino acids. The V segment lost 6 bases and the J segment 4 bases; nucleotides outside the gene matches: 8.

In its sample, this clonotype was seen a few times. The CDR3 protein is CASSPSGQAYQETQYF. CDR3 bases: TGTGCCAGCAGCCCGAGCGGGCAGGCTTACCAAGAGACCCAGTACTTC. V usage is TRBV7-6 and J usage is TRBJ2-5; D is possibly TRBD2 (6 bases). V was trimmed by 5 bases and J by 0 bases, leaving 16 bases between them. CDR3 length: 16 residues. Germline V gene data show CDR1 as SGHVS and CDR2 as FNYEAQ.

In DNA form, the CDR3 reads TGTGCCAGCAGCCAATGGACAGGGCCCACTGAAGCTTTCTTT. This gives the protein CASSQWTGPTEAFF. The chain joins TRBV7-9 to TRBJ1-1; TRBD1 matches 8 bases. The V and J ends lost 5 bases and 4 bases, in that order; junction bases with no gene match: 6. The CDR3 sequence is 14 residues long. The germline CDR1 and CDR2 sequences are SEHNR and FQNEAQ (reference sequence). The full variable domain, completed using reference TRBV7-9 and TRBJ1-1, is DTGVSQNPRHKITKRGQNVTFRCDPISEHNRLYWYRQTLGQGPEFLTYFQNEAQLEKSRLLSDRFSAERPKGSFSTLEIQRTEQGDSAMYLCASSQWTGPTEAFFGQGTRLTVV.

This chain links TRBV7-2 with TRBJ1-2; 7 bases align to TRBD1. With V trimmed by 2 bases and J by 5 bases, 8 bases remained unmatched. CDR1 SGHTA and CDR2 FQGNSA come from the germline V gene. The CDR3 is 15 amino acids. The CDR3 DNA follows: TGTGCCAGCAGCTTAAATTGGGGGGACAGATATGGCTACACCTTC. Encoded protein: CASSLNWGDRYGYTF.

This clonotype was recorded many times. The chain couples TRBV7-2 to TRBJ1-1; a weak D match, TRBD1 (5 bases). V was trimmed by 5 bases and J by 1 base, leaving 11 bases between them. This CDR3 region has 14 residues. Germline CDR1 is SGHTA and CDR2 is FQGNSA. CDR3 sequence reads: CASSPRQGNTEAFF. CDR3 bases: TGTGCCAGCAGCCCTCGGCAGGGGAACACTGAAGCTTTCTTT.

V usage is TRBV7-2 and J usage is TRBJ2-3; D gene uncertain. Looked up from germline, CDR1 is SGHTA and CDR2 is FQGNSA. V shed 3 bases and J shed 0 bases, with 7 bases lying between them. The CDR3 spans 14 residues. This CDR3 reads CASSFRKSTDTQYF. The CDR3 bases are TGTGCCAGCAGCTTCCGGAAGAGCACAGATACGCAGTATTTT.

In DNA form, the CDR3 reads TGTGCCAGCCAGGGCGGCTATGGCTACACCTTC. This translates into CASQGGYGYTF. This chain uses TRBV28 with TRBJ1-2, with D possibly being TRBD1 (5 bases). This CDR3 is 11 amino acids long. Trimming removed 8 bases from V and 4 bases from J, with 8 bases in between. From germline, CDR1 is MDHEN and CDR2 SYDVKM.

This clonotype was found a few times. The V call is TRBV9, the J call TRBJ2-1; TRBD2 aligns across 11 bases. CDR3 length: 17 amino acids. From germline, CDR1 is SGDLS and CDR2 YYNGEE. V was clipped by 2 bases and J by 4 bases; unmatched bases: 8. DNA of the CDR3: TGTGCCAGCAGCGTTAGCGGGGGGGCCTTTGGGTACAATGAGCAGTTCTTC. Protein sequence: CASSVSGGAFGYNEQFF. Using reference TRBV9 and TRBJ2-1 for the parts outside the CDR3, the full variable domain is DSGVTQTPKHLITATGQRVTLRCSPRSGDLSVYWYQQSLDQGLQFLIQYYNGEERAKGNILERFSAQQFPDLHSELNLSSLELGDSALYFCASSVSGGAFGYNEQFFGPGTRLTVL.